What follows are 2 T cell receptor beta chains derived from one specimen sequenced in a study of identical twins. TCRdb fed the 5' RACE reads into MiXCR, producing one record per CDR3 protein. The table includes hundreds of thousands of distinct CDR3 sequences, roughly a quarter detected once. This same sample was also taken into another study, of T cells expressing NK-cell markers.

The sequenced material came from CD4+ T cells sorted from blood. Receptors were obtained from a woman aged 18-29 years in good health.

V usage is TRBV11-2 and J usage is TRBJ1-1; D is ambiguous. V was pared by 0 bases and J by 6 bases, with 11 bases between. The CDR3 consists of 14 residues. Per the germline V gene, CDR1 is SGHAT and CDR2 is FQNNGV. The CDR3 region is CASSLEARAAEAFF. The CDR3 region has the DNA TGTGCCAGCAGCTTAGAAGCCCGAGCCGCTGAAGCTTTCTTT.

V and J are TRBV12-3 or TRBV12-4 and TRBJ2-1; no firm D call. CDR3 length equals 14 residues. V gave up 2 bases and J gave up 8 bases, with 13 bases separating them. Here the CDR3 reads CASSLPPIIHEQFF. CDR3 DNA: TGTGCCAGCAGTTTACCACCGATCATCCATGAGCAGTTCTTC.